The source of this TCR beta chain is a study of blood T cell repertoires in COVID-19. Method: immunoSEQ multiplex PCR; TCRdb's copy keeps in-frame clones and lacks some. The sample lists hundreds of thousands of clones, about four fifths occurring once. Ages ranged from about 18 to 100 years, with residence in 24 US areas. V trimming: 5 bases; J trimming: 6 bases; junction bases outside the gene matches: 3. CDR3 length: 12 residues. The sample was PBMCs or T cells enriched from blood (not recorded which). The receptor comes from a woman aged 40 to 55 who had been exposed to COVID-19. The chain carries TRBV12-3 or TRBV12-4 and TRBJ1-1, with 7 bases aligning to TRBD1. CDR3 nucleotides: TGTGCCAGCAGTGTCGGGACAGCTGAAGCTTTCTTT. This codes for CASSVGTAEAFF.